These 10 T cell receptor beta chains share one sample of origin, sequenced in a study of beta chain features in type 1 diabetes. TCRB transcripts that were expressed got sequenced, as all of the isolated RNA had been reverse transcribed. The repertoire was sequenced with immunoSEQ multiplex PCR; TCRdb's copy has only in-frame clones and lacks some. Of 130,000 to 150,000 clones listed, 8% to 13% are singletons. The sequenced sample was naive CD4+ T cells from blood. These TCRs come from a young man in good health.

This clone turned up a few times. The chain recombines TRBV11-2 with TRBJ2-5; D gene uncertain. V gave up 6 bases and J gave up 4 bases, with 6 bases separating them. The germline V gene encodes CDR1 SGHAT and CDR2 FQNNGV. The CDR3 is 11 residues long. The DNA of the CDR3 is TGTGCCAGCAGTCTCCGAGAGACCCAGTACTTC. Amino acids: CASSLRETQYF.

This clone turned up a few times. The chain recombines TRBV5-1 with TRBJ2-7, with 7 bases fitting TRBD2. The CDR3 covers 15 residues. V trimming: 0 bases; J trimming: 3 bases; junction bases outside the gene matches: 6. Germline-derived CDR1 and CDR2 are SGHRS and YFSETQ. CDR3 nucleotides: TGCGCCAGCAGCTTGGTTGCGGGGGTTGACTACGAGCAGTACTTC. Its protein is CASSLVAGVDYEQYF.

This clone was picked up a small number of times. The chain links TRBV18 to TRBJ2-2; possibly TRBD1 for D (5 bases). This CDR3 comprises 16 residues. V lost 3 bases and J lost 0, with 11 bases in between. Looked up from germline, CDR1 is KGHSH and CDR2 is LQKENI. CDR3 nucleotides: TGTGCCAGCTCACCCTTGGACAAGGCGAACACCGGGGAGCTGTTTTTT. Protein: CASSPLDKANTGELFF.

This clone was seen a few times. The genes are TRBV19 and TRBJ2-7; 7 nucleotides agree with TRBD2. Per germline, CDR1 LNHDA and CDR2 SQIVND (reference sequence). The CDR3 runs 13 residues. Unmatched junction bases numbered 2, after V lost 4 bases and J lost 2 bases. CDR3 DNA sequence: TGTGCCAGTAGTAATGGGAGGGCCTACGAGCAGTACTTC. This codes for CASSNGRAYEQYF.

CDR3 region: CASSSRGGGAANEQFF. The CDR3 coding sequence is TGTGCCAGCAGCAGCCGTGGCGGGGGGGCCGCGAATGAGCAGTTCTTC. This rearrangement joins TRBV11-2 to TRBJ2-1; 9 bases agree with TRBD2. Germline lookup yields CDR1 SGHAT and CDR2 FQNNGV. Trimming cost V 5 bases and J 7 bases; bases outside gene matches: 12. There are 16 residues in the CDR3. Variable domain in full (rest from reference TRBV11-2 and TRBJ2-1): EAGVAQSPRYKIIEKRQSVAFWCNPISGHATLYWYQQILGQGPKLLIQFQNNGVVDDSQLPKDRFSAERLKGVDSTLKIQPAKLEDSAVYLCASSSRGGGAANEQFFGPGTRLTVL.

As concerns this clone: Other DNA sequences in the same sample also yield this CDR3. The chain links TRBV18 to TRBJ1-5, with a tentative D call TRBD1 (5 bases). Germline CDR1 KGHSH, CDR2 LQKENI. The CDR3 is 15 residues long. The V end lost 1 base, the J end lost 5 bases, and 12 bases lay between the germline ends. CDR3 sequence (DNA): TGTGCCAGCTCACCACTTCCGGGCAGGGATCAGCCCCAGCATTTT. This encodes CASSPLPGRDQPQHF. Variable domain in full (rest from reference TRBV18 and TRBJ1-5): NAGVMQNPRHLVRRRGQEARLRCSPMKGHSHVYWYRQLPEEGLKFMVYLQKENIIDESGMPKERFSAEFPKEGPSILRIQQVVRGDSAAYFCASSPLPGRDQPQHFGDGTRLSIL.

There are many counts of this clone. This rearrangement joins TRBV7-9 to TRBJ1-2, with D possibly matching TRBD1 (5 bases). The germline V gene encodes CDR1 SEHNR and CDR2 FQNEAQ (reference sequence). This CDR3 contains 14 residues. Between the trimmed V and J ends, which lost 4 bases and 2 bases, there was a span of 11 bases. CDR3 protein: CASSSGIANYGYTF. Written as DNA, the CDR3 is TGTGCCAGCAGCTCAGGGATTGCCAACTATGGCTACACCTTC. Based on the CDR3 plus reference TRBV7-9 and TRBJ1-2, the full variable domain is DTGVSQNPRHKITKRGQNVTFRCDPISEHNRLYWYRQTLGQGPEFLTYFQNEAQLEKSRLLSDRFSAERPKGSFSTLEIQRTEQGDSAMYLCASSSGIANYGYTFGSGTRLTVV.

Only a few counts were recorded for this clone. V gene TRBV5-1 combines with J gene TRBJ2-2, with D tentatively TRBD1 (6 bases). The CDR3 spans 17 residues. Trimming pared 4 bases from V and 2 bases from J, leaving 18 bases between. Germline loops: CDR1 SGHRS, CDR2 YFSETQ. The CDR3 loop is CASSPLQGTYNTGELFF. CDR3 DNA sequence: TGCGCCAGCAGCCCACTCCAGGGGACCTATAACACCGGGGAGCTGTTTTTT. Combining the CDR3 with reference TRBV5-1 and TRBJ2-2 gives the whole variable domain KAGVTQTPRYLIKTRGQQVTLSCSPISGHRSVSWYQQTPGQGLQFLFEYFSETQRNKGNFPGRFSGRQFSNSRSEMNVSTLELGDSALYLCASSPLQGTYNTGELFFGEGSRLTVL.

J is TRBJ1-1 and V is TRBV7-2, with 9 bases fitting TRBD1. Germline V lookup: CDR1 SGHTA, CDR2 FQGNSA. The CDR3 spans 14 residues. J gave up 6 bases and V 5 bases, and 7 bases lay outside the gene matches. The CDR3 is CASSRGQGTAEAFF. In DNA, the CDR3 is TGTGCCAGCAGCCGAGGACAGGGGACCGCTGAAGCTTTCTTT.

This chain connects TRBV9 to TRBJ1-4; 9 nucleotides align to TRBD1. This CDR3 is 16 amino acids long. Per germline, CDR1 SGDLS and CDR2 YYNGEE. V gave up 3 bases and J gave up 8 bases; unmatched junction bases: 11. CDR3 sequence: CASSDRDRVGEEKLFF. As DNA, the CDR3 is TGTGCCAGCAGCGACCGGGACAGGGTAGGGGAGGAAAAACTGTTTTTT.